This T cell receptor beta chain was found in a study of response to subunit inactivated influenza vaccine. This CDR3 is 18 amino acids long. V was pared by 10 bases and J by 4 bases, with 18 bases of the junction left unmatched. TCRdb re-analysed the RT-PCR reads in MiXCR, keeping a single row per CDR3 protein. The sample consists of approximately 730,000 distinct CDR3 sequences, approximately 14% of them appearing once. The material sequenced was PBMCs from blood, taken 14 to 15 days before vaccination. The sequence came from a man aged 50-59 years who received an inactivated influenza vaccine. The rearrangement uses TRBV12-3 or TRBV12-4 and TRBJ2-1, with 11 bases aligning to TRBD2. The CDR3 DNA is TGTGCCATCTGCCCGGGACTAGCGGCCAAAGAGGGGTACAATGAGCAGTTCTTC. This gives the protein CAICPGLAAKEGYNEQFF.